This record covers a single T cell receptor beta chain. The antigen is not known. The CDR3 has 15 amino acids. Trimming left V 3 bases short and J 2 bases short, with 12 bases between. CDR1 KGHSH and CDR2 LQKENI come from the germline V gene. The sample belongs to a study of cytomegalovirus exposure and HLA in healthy donors. Whole-study findings and limits: Most sequenced TCRs were rare (though some public TCRs occurred in many donors).

TCRdb's copy holds only in-frame clones and misses some; the assay was immunoSEQ multiplex PCR. The repertoire has around 400,000 clones, about nine tenths of them found once; the top ten carry approximately 0.86%. The rearrangement joins TRBV18 to TRBJ2-3; D ambiguous. Material: PBMCs. This sequence was found in a woman aged 18 to 35 in good health and CMV-seronegative. CDR3 loop: CASSPTTTSTDTQYF. In DNA form, the CDR3 reads TGTGCCAGCTCACCTACAACTACCTCCACAGATACGCAGTATTTT.